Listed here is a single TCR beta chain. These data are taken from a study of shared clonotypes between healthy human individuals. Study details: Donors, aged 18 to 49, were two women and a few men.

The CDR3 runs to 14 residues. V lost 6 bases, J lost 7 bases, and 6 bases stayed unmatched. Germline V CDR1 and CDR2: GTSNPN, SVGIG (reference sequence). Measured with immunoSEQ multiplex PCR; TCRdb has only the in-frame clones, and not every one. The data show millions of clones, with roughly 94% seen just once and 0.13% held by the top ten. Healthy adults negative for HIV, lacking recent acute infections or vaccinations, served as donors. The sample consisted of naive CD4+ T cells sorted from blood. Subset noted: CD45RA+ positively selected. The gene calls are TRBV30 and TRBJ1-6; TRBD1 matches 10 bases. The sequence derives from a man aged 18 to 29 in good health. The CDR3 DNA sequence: TGTGCCTGCCGACAGGGGGCAAACAATTCACCCCTCCACTTT. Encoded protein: CACRQGANNSPLHF.